This T cell receptor (beta chain) was retrieved from a study of graft-versus-host responses after intestinal transplantation. Overall study results and limits: Across patients carrying graft-donor T cell macrochimerism, allografts held high graft-versus-host to host-versus-graft clonal ratios.

Processing was applied to graft tissue in order to liberate intraepithelial and lamina propria lymphocytes. Germline V gene lookup returns CDR1 ENHRY and CDR2 SYGVKD. The V and J ends lost 8 bases and 2 bases, in that order; junction bases with no gene match: 0. CDR3 size: 12 residues. In the case of this clone: The antigen is unknown.

The method was immunoSEQ multiplex PCR; TCRdb's version includes in-frame clones alone and lacks a portion of them. The sample lists some 4,400 clones, approximately 70% seen once, with more than 7.5% in the top ten. This receptor was obtained from a human patient who received an intestinal transplant, so some T cells may come from the graft donor. The material sequenced was ileum tissue, taken 17 days after transplant. V and J are TRBV10-3 and TRBJ1-2, with TRBD1 matching over 9 bases. CDR3 nucleotide sequence: TGTGCCATCGGACAGGGGAACTATGGCTACACCTTC. Translated: CAIGQGNYGYTF.